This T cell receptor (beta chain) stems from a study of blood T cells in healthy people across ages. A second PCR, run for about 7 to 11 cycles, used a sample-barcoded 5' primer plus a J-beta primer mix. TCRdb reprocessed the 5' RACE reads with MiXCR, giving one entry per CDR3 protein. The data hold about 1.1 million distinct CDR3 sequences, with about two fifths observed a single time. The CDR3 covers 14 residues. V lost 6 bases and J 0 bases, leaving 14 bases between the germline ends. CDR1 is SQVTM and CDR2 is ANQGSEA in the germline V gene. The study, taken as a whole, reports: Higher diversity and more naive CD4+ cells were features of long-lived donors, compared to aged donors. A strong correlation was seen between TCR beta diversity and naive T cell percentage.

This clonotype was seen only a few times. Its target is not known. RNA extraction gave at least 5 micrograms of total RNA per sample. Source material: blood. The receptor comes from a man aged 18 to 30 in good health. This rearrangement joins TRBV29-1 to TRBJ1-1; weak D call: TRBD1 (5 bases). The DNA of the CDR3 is TGCAGCGTAGCTACGGGGGAGATGAACACTGAAGCTTTCTTT. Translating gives CSVATGEMNTEAFF.